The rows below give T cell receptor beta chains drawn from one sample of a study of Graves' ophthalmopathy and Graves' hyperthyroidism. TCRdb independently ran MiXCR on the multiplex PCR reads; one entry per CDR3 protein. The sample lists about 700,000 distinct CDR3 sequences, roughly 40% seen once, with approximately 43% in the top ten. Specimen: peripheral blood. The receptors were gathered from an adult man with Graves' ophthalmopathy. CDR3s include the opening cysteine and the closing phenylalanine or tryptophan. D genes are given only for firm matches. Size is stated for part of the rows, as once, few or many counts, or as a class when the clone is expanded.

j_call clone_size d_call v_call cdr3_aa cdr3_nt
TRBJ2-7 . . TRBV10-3 CAISRAGSSDEQYF TGTGCCATCAGTAGAGCTGGGAGTTCCGACGAGCAGTACTTC
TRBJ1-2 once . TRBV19 CASSLIESNYGYTF TGTGCCAGTAGTTTGATTGAATCTAACTATGGCTACACCTTC
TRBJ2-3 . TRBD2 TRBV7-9 CASSTAGGPTHTQYF TGTGCCAGCAGTACAGCGGGAGGGCCCACACATACGCAGTATTTT
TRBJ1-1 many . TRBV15 CATSRDSPFLNTEAFF TGTGCCACCAGCAGAGATTCGCCCTTTCTGAACACTGAAGCTTTCTTT
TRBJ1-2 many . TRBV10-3 CAIRKGEVGYGYTF TGTGCCATCAGAAAAGGGGAGGTCGGCTATGGCTACACCTTC
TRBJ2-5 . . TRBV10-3 CAISGGVQYF TGTGCCATCAGTGGGGGGGTCCAGTACTTC
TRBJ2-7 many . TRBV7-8 CASSFGGKYEQYF TGTGCCAGCAGCTTTGGGGGGAAATACGAGCAGTACTTC
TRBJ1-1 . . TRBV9 CASSADIGNTEAFF TGTGCCAGCAGCGCGGACATTGGGAACACTGAAGCTTTCTTT
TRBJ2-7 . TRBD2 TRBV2 CASREREYGSYEQYF TGTGCCAGCAGAGAGCGGGAGTACGGTTCATACGAGCAGTACTTC
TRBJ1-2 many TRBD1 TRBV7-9 CASSLGRQGRAGYTF TGTGCCAGCAGTTTGGGAAGACAGGGAAGGGCTGGCTACACCTTC
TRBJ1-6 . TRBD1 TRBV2 CASREPGTGGGSGNSPLHF TGTGCCAGCAGAGAACCGGGGACAGGGGGCGGTTCAGGGAATTCACCCCTCCACTTT
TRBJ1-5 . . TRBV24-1 CAIHRGRGPNQPQHF TGTGCCATCCATCGGGGCAGGGGACCGAATCAGCCCCAGCATTTT
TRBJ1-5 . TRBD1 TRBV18 CASSSTRGHGQPQHF TGTGCCAGCTCATCGACCAGGGGGCATGGTCAGCCCCAGCATTTT
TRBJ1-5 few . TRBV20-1 CSARIPAERDGNQPQHF TGCAGTGCTAGAATTCCGGCAGAGCGTGACGGTAATCAGCCCCAGCATTTT
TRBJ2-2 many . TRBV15 CATSREGWELFF TGTGCCACCAGCAGAGAAGGCTGGGAGCTGTTTTTT
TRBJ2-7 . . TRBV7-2 CASSVGRGGGYEQYF TGTGCCAGCAGCGTCGGCCGGGGAGGGGGGTACGAGCAGTACTTC
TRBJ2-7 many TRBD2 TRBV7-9 CASSLGSGSSDEQYF TGTGCCAGCAGCTTAGGTAGCGGGAGTTCCGACGAGCAGTACTTC
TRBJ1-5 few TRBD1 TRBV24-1 CASSSTGVREPQHF TGTGCCAGCAGTTCGACAGGGGTTAGGGAGCCCCAGCATTTT
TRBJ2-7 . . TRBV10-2 CASSGGALNSYEQYF TGTGCCAGCAGTGGGGGCGCTCTAAACTCCTACGAGCAGTACTTC
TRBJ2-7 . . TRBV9 CASSASQGSYEQYF TGTGCCAGCAGCGCATCGCAGGGATCCTACGAGCAGTACTTC
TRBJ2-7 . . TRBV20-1 CSASGLSGSYEQYF TGCAGTGCTTCGGGACTTTCAGGCTCCTACGAGCAGTACTTC
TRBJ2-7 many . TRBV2 CASSDHPGVYEQYF TGTGCCAGCAGTGATCACCCAGGGGTCTACGAGCAGTACTTC
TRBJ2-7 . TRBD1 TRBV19 CASSGQGKSYEQYF TGTGCCAGTAGCGGACAGGGGAAGTCCTACGAGCAGTACTTC
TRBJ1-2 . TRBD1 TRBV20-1 CSASTGQGSAGYTF TGCAGTGCTAGTACTGGACAGGGGTCGGCGGGCTACACCTTC
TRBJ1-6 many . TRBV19 CASSISNSPLHF TGTGCCAGTAGTATTTCGAATTCACCCCTCCACTTT
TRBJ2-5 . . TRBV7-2 CASSLGVGRETQYF TGTGCCAGCAGCTTAGGAGTGGGAAGAGAGACCCAGTACTTC
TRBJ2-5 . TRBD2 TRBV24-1 CATSDPGTSGRTQYF TGTGCCACCAGTGACCCCGGGACTAGCGGGAGGACCCAGTACTTC
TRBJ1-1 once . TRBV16 CASSQFGGGTEAFF TGTGCCAGCAGCCAATTCGGGGGGGGCACTGAAGCTTTCTTT
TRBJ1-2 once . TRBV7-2 CASSLDSRSRGYTF TGTGCCAGCAGCTTAGATTCCCGATCCCGCGGCTACACCTTC
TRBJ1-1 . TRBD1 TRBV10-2 CAKEQGAMNTEAFF TGCGCCAAGGAGCAGGGGGCAATGAACACTGAAGCTTTCTTT
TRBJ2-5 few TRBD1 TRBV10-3 CASSRTGKGREETQYF TGTGCCAGCAGCCGGACAGGGAAGGGGCGAGAAGAGACCCAGTACTTC
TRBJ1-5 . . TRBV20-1 CSARGARANQPQHF TGCAGTGCTAGAGGGGCGAGGGCCAATCAGCCCCAGCATTTT
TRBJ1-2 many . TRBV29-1 CSALTSTGHGYTF TGCAGCGCCTTAACAAGCACGGGCCATGGCTACACCTTC
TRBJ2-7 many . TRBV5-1 CASRTGEEQYF TGCGCCAGCAGGACAGGCGAGGAGCAGTACTTC
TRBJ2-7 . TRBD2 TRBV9 CASSPGLVETEQYF TGTGCCAGCAGCCCGGGACTAGTGGAAACCGAGCAGTACTTC
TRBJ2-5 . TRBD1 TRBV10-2 CASSESDRASDQPQYF TGCGCCAGCAGTGAGTCGGACAGGGCGTCAGATCAGCCCCAGTACTTC
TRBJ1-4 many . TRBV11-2 CASSPPAAWEKLFF TGTGCCAGCAGCCCCCCTGCGGCATGGGAAAAACTGTTTTTT
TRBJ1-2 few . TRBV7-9 CTSSLSVYYGYTF TGTACCAGCAGCTTATCCGTCTACTATGGCTACACCTTC
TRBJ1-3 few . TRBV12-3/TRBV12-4 CASSPGPVSGNTIYF TGTGCCAGCAGCCCAGGACCGGTCTCTGGAAACACCATATATTTT
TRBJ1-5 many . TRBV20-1 CSARSYASNQPQHF TGCAGTGCTAGGTCGTACGCAAGCAATCAGCCCCAGCATTTT
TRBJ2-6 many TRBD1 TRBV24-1 CATSHRDRGTGANVLTF TGTGCCACCAGTCACCGGGACAGGGGAACCGGGGCCAACGTCCTGACTTTC
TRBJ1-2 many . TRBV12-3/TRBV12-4 CASTWASRGYGYTF TGTGCCAGCACCTGGGCCAGCCGGGGTTATGGCTACACCTTC
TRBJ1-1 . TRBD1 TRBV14 CASSGGQAMNTEAFF TGTGCCAGCAGTGGTGGACAGGCTATGAACACTGAAGCTTTCTTT
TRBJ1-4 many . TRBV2 CASSENPGRNEKLFF TGTGCCAGCAGTGAAAATCCGGGACGGAATGAAAAACTGTTTTTT
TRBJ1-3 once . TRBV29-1 CSVPRDSGNTIYF TGCAGCGTCCCCCGGGACTCTGGAAACACCATATATTTT
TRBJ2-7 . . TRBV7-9 CASSLAPGAEQYF TGTGCCAGCAGCTTAGCTCCAGGGGCCGAGCAGTACTTC
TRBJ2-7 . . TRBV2 CASSEGRDTQYF TGTGCCAGCAGTGAAGGTCGAGATACGCAGTACTTC
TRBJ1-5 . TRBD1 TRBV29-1 CSVVTGGRNEHF TGCAGCGTTGTAACAGGGGGGAGGAATGAGCATTTT
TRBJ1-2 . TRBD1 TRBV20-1 CSASKITGGEWDLGYGYTF TGCAGTGCTAGTAAGATTACAGGGGGCGAATGGGATTTAGGCTATGGCTACACCTTC
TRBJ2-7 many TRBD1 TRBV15 CATSRDPGQGFEQYF TGTGCCACCAGCAGAGATCCGGGACAGGGTTTCGAGCAGTACTTC
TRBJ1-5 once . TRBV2 CASTGTRNQPQHF TGTGCCAGCACTGGGACGCGCAATCAGCCCCAGCATTTT
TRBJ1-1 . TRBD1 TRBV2 CASSHDRGTPFEAFF TGTGCCAGCAGTCACGACAGGGGGACGCCCTTTGAAGCTTTCTTT
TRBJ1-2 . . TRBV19 CASSIDSGRAPRYGYTF TGTGCCAGTAGTATTGACAGCGGCAGGGCCCCTCGATATGGCTACACCTTC
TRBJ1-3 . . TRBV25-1 CASSEFTWSRNTIYF TGTGCCAGCAGTGAATTTACGTGGAGTAGAAACACCATATATTTT
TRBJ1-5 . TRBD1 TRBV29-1 CSVTGAGGNQPQHF TGCAGCGTCACTGGTGCAGGGGGTAATCAGCCCCAGCATTTT